This T cell receptor (beta chain) was recorded in a study of cytomegalovirus exposure and HLA in healthy donors (dated by TCRdb to about 2017). About the full investigation: In an earlier analysis of under 600 of the donors, 276 Gb of sequence data and 100 million or so unique TCR beta sequences from about 179 million T cells were reported. Roughly 310 gigabases of sequencing data and approximately 84 million unique TCR sequences were included in an early release covering roughly 700 HLA-typed donors. Of the 398 genotyped donors, 75% to 85% were placed in the genetic ancestry cluster associated with self-reported Caucasian donors. The aim of the study was to test whether cataloging public T cell receptors could identify signatures of past pathogen exposure. The T cell repertoires of 670 or so subjects were profiled by immunosequencing and related to cytomegalovirus serostatus. Besides the first cohort of 500 to 700 subjects, a separate validation cohort made up of roughly 120 different subjects was used. The study combined high-throughput TCR immunosequencing, statistical association of individual TCRs with disease status, and machine learning to predict cytomegalovirus infection status. A later analysis re-analyzed previously published TCR beta repertoires from 600 to 850 donors and added high-resolution HLA genotyping to study TCR occurrence patterns. Rather than drawing on any new phenotypic data, the later analysis identified candidate immune exposures from TCR beta sequences and the way those sequences occurred across donors. In an earlier analysis of a few hundred of the donors, high-throughput TCR beta sequencing was used to judge whether each TCR beta V gene segment behaved as functional or pseudogenic. Donor age, sex, ethnicity and CMV serostatus were collected together with the repertoire data. A later genetic analysis used genome-wide SNP genotypes for about 55% of the 666 donors, treating that subset as a discovery cohort. Every discovery cohort repertoire had been produced on one sequencing platform. HLA typing covered class I and class II loci at four-digit resolution. The number of typed donors differed by locus: about 629-640 for A, B, C, DRB1 and DQB1; roughly 510 for DQA1; 606 for DPA1; and around 450 for DPB1. A few DR-DQ haplotypes were handled as single units for association and clustering because linkage in the cohort was strong. On average, roughly 250,000 unique TCR beta nucleotide sequences were sequenced per donor among some 430 genotyped donors of the cohort, with around 19% of those sequences being non-productive.

The CDR3 holds 11 amino acids from the cysteine to the phenylalanine. Of the read, only the CDR3 DNA is kept; its 33 bases are in frame from base 1. CDR1 is given as GTSNPN and CDR2 as SVGIG, both from the germline V gene (reference sequence). V and J are truncated by 5 bases and 4 bases respectively, leaving an intervening sequence of 7 bases. Concerning this clone itself: The target of this receptor is not known. Base qualities are not recorded, but no much larger clone differs from it by a single base. This sample includes further DNA sequences coding for the same CDR3.

On the study overall, not on this receptor specifically: In a later analysis, the rate of TCR association differed among HLA loci, with DRB1 alleles having the most associated TCRs and HLA-C alleles having the fewest. Most CMV-associated TCR beta chains appeared to be HLA-restricted in a later analysis, and the HLA associations seemed to be driven largely by CMV exposure. Sequencing depth was assumed to be roughly uniform across donors in the presence/absence analyses, though that assumption may not hold. Correlated functional status among segregating V segments might be attributable to linkage disequilibrium, but an unknown experimental factor could not be ruled out. A later analysis associated some 17,000 TCR beta sequences with specific HLA alleles at a false discovery rate of 0.05. In an earlier analysis of roughly 560 of the donors, most TCR beta V segments were observed in productive rearrangements about 87% or about 30% of the time, broadly matching IMGT annotations. The only immune exposure information available for the cohort was CMV serostatus. A cluster of highly shared sequence variants was judged likely to represent a technical artifact of the sequencing pipeline. In a later genetic analysis, a missense DCLRE1C variant was associated with V-gene and J-gene trimming of TCR beta chains, and the association was replicated in an independent cohort. A further reported finding was that TCR beta sequences accurately predicted the HLA-A and HLA-B alleles for most subjects in the first cohort. In vitro tests confirmed that a few of the cytomegalovirus-associated TCR beta chains recognize cytomegalovirus antigens. According to a later genetic analysis, donors in an Asian-associated ancestry cluster had fewer N-insertions in productive TCRs than the approximately 610-donor mean. In the study, approximately 160 TCR beta chains were listed as associated with cytomegalovirus. Because the 87-base-pair reads could not distinguish some IMGT-functional V segments, including TRBV6-2 and TRBV6-3, those segments were excluded. While some public TCRs were present in many individuals, most TCR sequences turned up only very rarely across donors. In both the original and validation cohorts, the classifier was reported to diagnose cytomegalovirus status with high specificity and sensitivity. This cohort had only TCR beta chains sequenced, and the lack of alpha or paired-chain data limited which features could be detected. Because counts were too low, seventeen rarely observed V segments, including chromosome 9 orphons, were excluded from the earlier analysis of some 590 of the donors. When HLA alleles, especially DR and DQ, strongly co-occurred, TCR associations were difficult to assign to individual alleles. In a later analysis, HLA-associated TCR beta chains were found to be more clonally expanded and to have lower generation probabilities than equally common non-associated chains. Because HLA typing was unavailable for some donors at each locus, only the typed subset was used in association tests. The authors suggested that the approach could potentially be extended to other disease states and immunological phenotypes. In a later analysis, several top co-occurrence clusters were reported to appear linked to parvovirus B19, influenza, CMV and Epstein-Barr virus.

The method behind the library was the immunoSEQ multiplex PCR assay. For the multiplex PCR, a mixture combining 60 forward primers for TCR Vbeta segments and 13 reverse primers for TCR Jbeta segments was used. The CDR3 region of rearranged TCR beta genes was amplified from genomic DNA with a multiplex PCR assay. On the Illumina HiSeq System, the amplified TCR beta libraries were sequenced as 87-base-pair reads. On the study's bioinformatics: In a later analysis, approximately 74 million unique TCR beta chains were counted across the roughly 670 repertoires, and about 10 million of these chains were shared by at least two donors. Raw reads were error-corrected and collapsed into unique sequences by a nearest-neighbor algorithm in which closely related sequences were merged to remove PCR and sequencing errors. To assign V, D and J gene segments, CDR3 sequences were aligned to IMGT reference sequences. For a sequence to be retained, at least a six-nucleotide match to both a V gene segment and a J gene segment was required. Rearrangements were called productive when the CDR3 lacked stop codons and stayed in frame with V and J; all others were non-productive. CDR3 was defined according to IMGT convention as the region running from the second conserved V-encoded cysteine to the conserved J-encoded phenylalanine. The earlier analysis of approximately 590 of the donors excluded any sequence lacking an unambiguous match to a single V gene segment. An earlier analysis of several hundred of the donors called V segments functional above 56.7% productive rearrangements and segregating when the between-donor standard deviation exceeded 5%. A statistical classification framework was built for diagnosing cytomegalovirus status from the catalog of TCR beta chain sequences. A later analysis assigned V and J genes by comparing TCR nucleotide sequences with IMGT/GENE-DB human TR gene sequences. Using the TCRdist pipeline, a later analysis assigned CDR3 sequences along with most-parsimonious VDJ recombination scenarios. In a later analysis, every TCR beta chain was defined by the combination of its CDR3 amino acid sequence and its V-gene family, and reads without a unique V-gene family were dropped. A later analysis removed 592 highly shared, low-generation-probability nucleotide sequences to deal with suspected cross-contamination and a sequencing artifact. In a later analysis, a clonal expansion index for each public chain was calculated from normalized within-repertoire ranks of inferred template counts. Generation probabilities in a later analysis came from a VDJ recombination model fitted to out-of-frame rearrangements, and those results were checked against IGoR. In a later analysis, hypergeometric tests were used to score TCR-TCR, TCR-HLA and TCR-CMV co-occurrence, with a repertoire-size bias correction applied to TCR pairs. In a later analysis, false discovery rates were estimated by permuting HLA or CMV assignments 20 times. A later analysis grouped co-occurring TCRs with DBSCAN, adding TCRdist sequence similarity when clustering within HLA-allele-positive subsets. Repertoires with fewer than 30,000 or more than 120,000 public chains, plus five repertoires with anomalous nucleotide sharing, were excluded from co-occurrence clustering. TCRdb re-hosts the immuneACCESS table, in-frame sequences only. Its copies lack some clones; in the studies checked, an unresolved V gene accounts for under half of them, and the cause for the rest is not known. V and J calls plus clone size are reproduced from that table; the DNA served to infer D and trimming. This sample has about 130,000 clones in its table, and roughly 72% of those were observed once. The ten biggest clones cover around 1.9% of the sample.

The cohort consisted of hundreds of healthy bone marrow donors. At the time of sampling, every cohort member was nominally healthy, though immune exposures that went unrecorded were likely present. The donor was CMV seronegative and was included in the group of several hundred seronegative cohort members. A peripheral blood sample was collected from each donor, and TCR beta sequencing was performed on peripheral blood mononuclear cells. The Qiagen DNeasy Blood Extraction Kit was used to extract genomic DNA from the blood cell samples. This TCR derives from a woman in her 50s in good health and CMV-seronegative. The sequencing input was PBMCs. The rearrangement combines TRBV30 with TRBJ2-3, with no confident D gene call. The DNA reads as follows: TGTGCCTGGCTAGGAGCAGATACGCAGTATTTT. This encodes CAWLGADTQYF.